Below, 31 T cell receptor beta chains from the same sample are listed, as sequenced in a study of cytomegalovirus exposure and HLA in healthy donors (dated by TCRdb to the late 2010s). Library preparation was by the immunoSEQ multiplex PCR assay. For the multiplex PCR, a mixture combining 60 forward primers for TCR Vbeta segments and 13 reverse primers for TCR Jbeta segments was used. TCRdb stores this immuneACCESS table with in-frame sequences only. Part of the clones is absent; in the studies checked, under half of the shortfall reflects unresolved V genes, and no reason is known for the rest. The table for this sample lists about 150,000 clones; less than 80% of them were counted only once. The top ten clones comprise approximately 4% of the sample. Sequencing was done on a sample of PBMCs. The receptors derive from a man aged 45-65 years in good health and CMV-seropositive.

On this clone: At one of its ends the junction is not consistent with the germline gene, which may arise from a read error. The chain couples TRBV11-1 to TRBJ2-1; possibly TRBD1 for D (6 bases). The CDR3 totals 12 residues. Per germline, CDR1 SGHAT and CDR2 FQDESV (reference sequence). The CDR3 coding sequence is TGTGCCAGCAGCTTAGGGACAGACATCCTTATCTTC. As protein: CASSLGTDILIF.

J is TRBJ1-1 and V is TRBV5-1; D is undetermined. Deletions cut 7 bases from V and 1 base from J, with 20 bases between. The CDR3 length is 16 residues. Germline CDR1 and CDR2: SGHRS and YFSETQ. In DNA form, the CDR3 reads TGCGCCAGCGCTCGTACAGACCCCCGTGCGAACACTGAAGCTTTCTTT. Translation: CASARTDPRANTEAFF.

There are a few counts of this clone. The sample carries other DNA sequences with the same CDR3. The rearrangement uses TRBV7-2 and TRBJ1-1, with TRBD1 matching over 7 bases. With 4 bases clipped from V and 2 bases from J, the junction kept 7 bases outside the gene matches. Germline CDR1 SGHTA, CDR2 FQGNSA. The CDR3 covers 15 residues. CDR3 region: CASSSSGTVNTEAFF. CDR3 nucleotide sequence: TGTGCCAGCAGCTCTTCCGGGACAGTAAACACTGAAGCTTTCTTT.

This clone has just a few counts. This chain joins TRBV6-1 and TRBJ2-7; TRBD1 matches at 9 bases. Unmatched junction bases numbered 4, after V lost 6 bases and J lost 1 base. The germline V gene has CDR1 MNHNS and CDR2 SASEGT. This CDR3 has 14 residues. CDR3 DNA sequence: TGTGCCAGCAGGGCTGGGACAGGGTCCTACGAGCAGTACTTC. It yields the protein CASRAGTGSYEQYF.

V usage is TRBV9 and J usage is TRBJ1-1; D not certain. The CDR3 length is 12 residues. Germline CDR1 is SGDLS and CDR2 is YYNGEE. V was shortened by 3 bases and J by 0 bases, with 3 bases between the two germline ends. The CDR3 nucleotides are TGTGCCAGCAGCGCCATGAACACTGAAGCTTTCTTT. Residues: CASSAMNTEAFF.

The genes are TRBV7-9 and TRBJ1-5; 10 nucleotides agree with TRBD1. This CDR3 has 14 residues. J was trimmed by 5 bases and V by 5 bases; bases with no gene match: 3. Germline CDR1 reads SEHNR; CDR2 reads FQNEAQ (reference sequence). CDR3 protein: CASSPGTGDQPQHF. The CDR3 region has the DNA TGTGCCAGCAGCCCCGGGACAGGGGATCAGCCCCAGCATTTT.

This clone was counted a few times. The V gene is TRBV7-2, the J gene TRBJ2-7, with TRBD1 identical over 7 bases. Germline V CDR1 and CDR2: SGHTA, FQGNSA. The CDR3 is 15 residues long. After removal of 5 bases from V and 1 base from J, the junction contained 8 bases not matched to a gene. CDR3 loop: CASSVAGTESYEQYF. The CDR3 bases are TGTGCCAGCAGCGTCGCCGGGACAGAGTCCTACGAGCAGTACTTC.

This chain links TRBV6-5 with TRBJ2-1, with 8 bases identical to TRBD2. Germline trimming cut 5 bases from V and 4 bases from J; bases unmatched to any gene: 4. The CDR3 is made up of 14 amino acids. Germline assignment: CDR1 MNHEY and CDR2 SVGAGI. CDR3 loop: CASSPGLAYNEQFF. The CDR3 bases are TGTGCCAGCAGTCCAGGACTAGCTTACAATGAGCAGTTCTTC.

The V and J genes are TRBV7-2 and TRBJ2-7, with TRBD2 matching over 7 bases. The trim removed 3 bases at V and 6 bases at J, leaving 5 bases unmatched. CDR3 length: 13 amino acids. Germline CDR1 SGHTA, CDR2 FQGNSA. CDR3 sequence reads: CASSLGREGEQYF. The CDR3, as DNA: TGTGCCAGCAGCTTGGGCAGGGAGGGCGAGCAGTACTTC. The whole variable domain, remainder taken from reference TRBV7-2 and TRBJ2-7, is GAGVSQSPSNKVTEKGKDVELRCDPISGHTALYWYRQSLGQGLEFLIYFQGNSAPDKSGLPSDRFSAERTGGSVSTLTIQRTQQEDSAVYLCASSLGREGEQYFGPGTRLTVT.

This rearrangement joins TRBV7-9 to TRBJ1-5, with no clear D. The CDR3 consists of 17 residues. Germline CDR1 reads SEHNR; CDR2 reads FQNEAQ (reference sequence). The germline V and J ends were trimmed by 5 bases and 1 base, with 18 bases remaining between them. CDR3 region: CASSPFPGPGSNQPQHF. DNA of the CDR3: TGTGCCAGCAGCCCCTTTCCGGGTCCCGGGAGCAATCAGCCCCAGCATTTT.

This chain links TRBV12-5 with TRBJ1-1, with D unresolved. The V gene's germline CDR1 is LGHNT and CDR2 FRNRAP. V lost 6 bases and J 3 bases, leaving 8 bases between the germline ends. The CDR3 covers 12 residues. CDR3 residues: CASGREYTEAFF. The CDR3 coding sequence is TGTGCTAGTGGCCGCGAATACACTGAAGCTTTCTTT.

Notes on this clone: A read error may produce the germline difference seen at one junction end. The rearrangement uses TRBV7-9 and TRBJ2-1; 9 bases align to TRBD2. The CDR3 has 17 residues. CDR1 SEHNR and CDR2 FQNEAQ come from the germline V gene (reference sequence). The DNA of the CDR3 is TGTTCCAGCAGCTCAACACCCGCGGGAGGGCCCTACAATGAGCAGTTCTTC. It encodes CSSSSTPAGGPYNEQFF.

The rearrangement joins TRBV5-6 to TRBJ1-1; D unclear. The CDR3 length is 14 residues. V shed 0 bases and J shed 3 bases, with 9 bases lying between them. CDR1 and CDR2 (germline): SGHDT, YYEEEE. In DNA form, the CDR3 reads TGTGCCAGCAGCTTGGATCGACGGGACACTGAAGCTTTCTTT. As protein: CASSLDRRDTEAFF.

The chain is built from TRBV19 and TRBJ2-7; D is unresolved. V was shortened by 1 base and J by 6 bases, with 13 bases between the two germline ends. The CDR3 runs to 14 residues. The germline CDR1 and CDR2 sequences are LNHDA and SQIVND (reference sequence). The CDR3 bases are TGTGCCAGTAGTATAGGAGGCAATACCGGCGAGCAGTACTTC. Its translation: CASSIGGNTGEQYF.

In regard to this clone: One end of the junction does not line up with germline, which may come from a read error. V and J are TRBV7-9 and TRBJ1-3, with a tentative D call TRBD1 (6 bases). Germline loops: CDR1 SEHNR, CDR2 FQNEAQ (reference sequence). The CDR3 has 14 residues. Written as DNA, the CDR3 is TGTTCCAGCAGCTTACAGGGTGCGGGAAACACCATATATTTT. The encoded protein is CSSSLQGAGNTIYF.

The chain joins TRBV29-1 to TRBJ1-6; D might be TRBD1 (6 bases). V was trimmed by 6 bases and J by 13 bases, leaving 19 bases between them. Germline V gives CDR1 SQVTM, CDR2 ANQGSEA. The CDR3 sequence is 13 residues long. The CDR3: CSVLRAARGPLHF. The CDR3 DNA is TGCAGCGTGTTAAGGGCGGCCAGGGGCCCCCTCCACTTT. The whole variable domain, filled in from reference TRBV29-1 and TRBJ1-6, reads SAVISQKPSRDICQRGTSLTIQCQVDSQVTMMFWYRQQPGQSLTLIATANQGSEATYESGFVIDKFPISRPNLTFSTLTVSNMSPEDSSIYLCSVLRAARGPLHFGNGTRLTVT.

V is TRBV5-1 and J is TRBJ2-5, with no clear D. Near its end, the DNA agrees better with TRBJ2-7, so the J call may be wrong. The CDR3 length is 14 residues. Germline V CDR1 and CDR2: SGHRS, YFSETQ. The CDR3 is CASSFYQDSYEQYF. DNA of the CDR3: TGCGCCAGCAGCTTCTATCAGGACTCCTACGAGCAGTACTTC.

This chain connects TRBV2 to TRBJ1-2; D remains unclear. The CDR3 has 13 residues. The germline CDR1 and CDR2 sequences are SNHLY and FYNNEI. Trimming cost V 4 bases and J 1 base, with 7 bases left between them. The CDR3 coding sequence is TGTGCCAGCAGTGGTGTCAGTAACTATGGCTACACCTTC. It yields the protein CASSGVSNYGYTF.

This clone was found once. V gene TRBV4-1 combines with J gene TRBJ1-1, with 9 positions matching TRBD1. CDR1 is MGHRA and CDR2 is YSYEKL in the germline V gene. This CDR3 contains 18 residues. The J segment lost 10 bases and the V segment lost 0 bases, leaving 18 bases of the junction unmatched. CDR3 bases: TGCGCCAGCAGCCAAGAAACCCGCGTACAGGGGGCATCCCTTGGAGCTTTCTTT. As protein: CASSQETRVQGASLGAFF.

The chain recombines TRBV5-1 with TRBJ2-1; 8 bases line up with TRBD1. V was clipped by 1 base and J by 6 bases; unmatched bases: 3. The CDR3 has 14 amino acids. Germline V gene data show CDR1 as SGHRS and CDR2 as YFSETQ. CDR3 sequence reads: CASSLTGGFNEQFF. The CDR3 region has the DNA TGCGCCAGCAGCTTGACAGGGGGATTCAATGAGCAGTTCTTC.

This clone was picked up one time. This chain uses TRBV29-1 with TRBJ2-7; no reliable D call. CDR1 is SQVTM and CDR2 is ANQGSEA in the germline V gene. CDR3 length: 13 residues. V lost 6 bases and J 4 bases, leaving 16 bases between the germline ends. In DNA form, the CDR3 reads TGCAGCGTCTCCGAGTCTGTCCGGTACGAGCAGTACTTC. Amino acids: CSVSESVRYEQYF.

In regard to this clone: At one of its ends the junction is not consistent with the germline gene, which may arise from a read error. This rearrangement joins TRBV7-7 to TRBJ2-1; D is unresolved. This CDR3 is built from 13 residues. In germline, CDR1 is SSHAT, CDR2 FNYEAQ (reference sequence). CDR3 region: CASSQALRNEQFF. As DNA, the CDR3 is TGTGCTAGCAGCCAAGCCCTGCGCAATGAGCAGTTCTTC.

This chain links TRBV2 with TRBJ1-1; D gene unclear. Germline V gene data show CDR1 as SNHLY and CDR2 as FYNNEI. With 8 bases removed from V and 6 bases from J, the gap between germline ends came to 16 bases. The CDR3 spans 13 residues. The CDR3 nucleotides are TGTGCCAGCTATTCGTATGCGAATGCTGAAGCTTTCTTT. The encoded protein is CASYSYANAEAFF.

This clone occurred once. This rearrangement joins TRBV2 to TRBJ1-1; D remains ambiguous. The CDR3 spans 13 residues. Germline loops: CDR1 SNHLY, CDR2 FYNNEI. The V end was cut by 3 bases, the J end by 5 bases, with 10 bases between. The CDR3 DNA follows: TGTGCCAGCAGTGAGGAGGCGGGGACTGAAGCTTTCTTT. It encodes CASSEEAGTEAFF.

V is TRBV28 and J is TRBJ2-2, with 7 nucleotides matching TRBD2. CDR3 size: 16 residues. The germline gives CDR1 MDHEN, CDR2 SYDVKM. V lost 5 bases to trimming and J lost 7 bases; unmatched junction nucleotides: 13. The CDR3 bases are TGTGCCAGCAGTCCCCTCAGGCCTAGCGGTGGCGGGGAGCTGTTTTTT. This translates into CASSPLRPSGGGELFF.

The chain employs TRBV6-1 and TRBJ1-2; 8 bases match TRBD1. This CDR3 has 14 amino acids. Germline-derived CDR1 and CDR2 are MNHNS and SASEGT. The trim removed 2 bases at V and 8 bases at J, leaving 7 bases unmatched. The CDR3 bases are TGTGCCAGCAGTGAAATGGACAGGGTGGGAGGCTACACCTTC. Translated, it gives CASSEMDRVGGYTF.

Concerning this clone: Other DNA sequences from this sample encode an identical CDR3 as well. The V call is TRBV5-1, the J call TRBJ2-5; D unclear. Per the germline V gene, CDR1 is SGHRS and CDR2 is YFSETQ. Trimming shortened V by 0 bases and J by 5 bases, and 5 bases separated the two germline ends. The CDR3 has 12 amino acids. CDR3 nucleotide sequence: TGCGCCAGCAGCTTGGCCGGGGAGACCCAGTACTTC. Its protein is CASSLAGETQYF.

This chain uses TRBV7-9 with TRBJ1-3, with D unclear. The V end lost 6 bases, the J end lost 0 bases, and 9 bases lay between the germline ends. The CDR3 contains 14 residues. Germline V gene lookup returns CDR1 SEHNR and CDR2 FQNEAQ (reference sequence). The CDR3 nucleotides are TGTGCCAGCAGGCACACATCCTCTGGAAACACCATATATTTT. It is translated as CASRHTSSGNTIYF.

V and J are TRBV5-1 and TRBJ2-2; 8 bases fit TRBD1. CDR1 and CDR2 (germline): SGHRS, YFSETQ. Unmatched junction bases numbered 3, after V lost 1 base and J lost 1 base. The CDR3 consists of 16 residues. The CDR3 reads CASSLPGTGNTGELFF. In nucleotides, the CDR3 is TGCGCCAGCAGCTTGCCCGGGACAGGGAACACCGGGGAGCTGTTTTTT.

The V gene is TRBV15, the J gene TRBJ1-2; D possibly corresponds to TRBD1 (6 bases). Trimming shortened V by 2 bases and J by 6 bases, and 13 bases separated the two germline ends. The CDR3 length is 14 residues. Germline assignment: CDR1 LNHNV and CDR2 YYDKDF (reference sequence). For the CDR3, the DNA is TGTGCCACCAGCAGATGGGGGGGCACGGATGGCTACACCTTC. Translation gives CATSRWGGTDGYTF.

This clone has a single count. The genes are TRBV18 and TRBJ2-7, with 12 bases matching TRBD1. The length of the CDR3 is 15 residues. Germline V CDR1 and CDR2: KGHSH, LQKENI. V gave up 4 bases and J gave up 4 bases; unmatched junction bases: 5. The CDR3 bases are TGTGCCAGCTCACTCCAGGGACAGGGGGCTTACGAGCAGTACTTC. This translates into CASSLQGQGAYEQYF.